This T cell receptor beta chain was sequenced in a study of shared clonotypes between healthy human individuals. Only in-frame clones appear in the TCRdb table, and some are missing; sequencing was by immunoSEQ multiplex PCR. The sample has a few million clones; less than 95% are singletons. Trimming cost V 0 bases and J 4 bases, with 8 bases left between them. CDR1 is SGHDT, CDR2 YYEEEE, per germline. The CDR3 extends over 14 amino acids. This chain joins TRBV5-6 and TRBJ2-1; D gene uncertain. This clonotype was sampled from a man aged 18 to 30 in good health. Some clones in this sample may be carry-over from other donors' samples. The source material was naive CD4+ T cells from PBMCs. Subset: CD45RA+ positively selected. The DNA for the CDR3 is TGTGCCAGCAGCTTGGAGGCGACGTACAATGAGCAGTTCTTC. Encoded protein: CASSLEATYNEQFF.